The present T cell receptor (beta chain) was sequenced within a study of blood T cells in healthy people across ages. Study-wide findings and caveats: Those diversity estimates obtained from one million T cells were thought to be underestimates.

This CDR3 region has 14 residues. V gave up 6 bases and J gave up 3 bases, with 15 bases separating them. Germline values: CDR1 ENHRY, CDR2 SYGVKD. PCR was performed a second time for about 7 to 11 cycles using a sample-barcoded 5' primer and a J-beta primer mix. Each CDR3 protein is one row after TCRdb ran MiXCR on the 5' RACE reads. The top ten hold around 32% of the sample, which has about 690,000 distinct CDR3 sequences, roughly 43% seen once. In regard to this clonotype: Its target is unknown.

V gene TRBV10-3 combines with J gene TRBJ2-7, with D perhaps matching TRBD1 (6 bases). The sample comprised blood. The receptor was isolated from an elderly man in good health. CDR3 nucleotide sequence: TGTGCCATCAGCCAGGGGCAAGAGGGCTACGAGCAGTACTTC. Encoded protein: CAISQGQEGYEQYF.